The 12 T cell receptor beta chains in this list originate from one sample, sequenced in a study of T-cell reconstitution after alpha-beta-depleted transplantation in children. It was with unique molecular identifiers that the TCRbeta library was prepared. Via MiXCR, TCRdb re-called the PCR reads, giving one row per CDR3 protein. The sample lists about 200,000 distinct CDR3 sequences; about a sixth were seen once. Sequences were derived from PBMCs, mostly from graft donor cells, sampled 360 days after TCRalphabeta/CD19-depleted stem cell transplant. The receptor set was obtained from a male patient between 2 and 10 years old who had a stem cell transplant for acute lymphoblastic leukemia, so the T cells may come from the graft donor.

V and J are TRBV7-8 and TRBJ2-1; no definite D call. This CDR3 has 15 residues. CDR1 SGHVS and CDR2 FQNEAQ come from the germline V gene. V gave up 3 bases and J gave up 1 base, with 10 bases separating them. CDR3 in amino acids: CASSFDAKSYNEQFF. CDR3 DNA sequence: TGTGCCAGCAGCTTCGACGCGAAATCCTACAATGAGCAGTTCTTC.

This clonotype was counted ten times or more. V gene TRBV5-1 combines with J gene TRBJ1-1, with TRBD1 matching over 7 bases. Trimming cost V 0 bases and J 1 base; bases outside gene matches: 3. CDR1 and CDR2 from the germline V gene are SGHRS and YFSETQ. CDR3 length: 15 residues. The CDR3 DNA follows: TGCGCCAGCAGCTTGGACAGGGGACGGAACACTGAAGCTTTCTTT. Its translation: CASSLDRGRNTEAFF.

The rearrangement links TRBV5-1 to TRBJ2-1; 9 nucleotides match TRBD1. The V gene's germline CDR1 is SGHRS and CDR2 YFSETQ. The CDR3 loop spans 17 amino acids. Unmatched junction bases numbered 12, after V lost 3 bases and J lost 5 bases. The CDR3 protein is CASSSGQGLWTHNEQFF. CDR3 in DNA: TGCGCCAGCAGCTCAGGACAGGGGTTATGGACACACAATGAGCAGTTCTTC.

This clonotype was counted ten times or more. The chain has TRBV12-3 or TRBV12-4 and TRBJ2-1; D unresolved. This CDR3 is 12 amino acids long. Deletions cut 3 bases from V and 3 bases from J, with 3 bases between. The chain's CDR3 is CASSLLYNEQFF. The DNA for the CDR3 is TGTGCCAGCAGTTTGCTCTACAATGAGCAGTTCTTC.

The CDR3 bases are TGCAGCGTTGAACGTACGGGACAGACCACAGATACGCAGTATTTT. Its protein is CSVERTGQTTDTQYF. The chain couples TRBV29-1 to TRBJ2-3; 7 bases are a match to TRBD1. The germline CDR1 and CDR2 sequences are SQVTM and ANQGSEA. The CDR3 is 15 residues long. V lost 2 bases to trimming and J lost 2 bases; unmatched junction nucleotides: 7.

J is TRBJ1-1 and V is TRBV6-2 or TRBV6-3; maybe TRBD1 (6 bases). This CDR3 region has 16 residues. Germline values: CDR1 MNHEY, CDR2 SVGEGT. V gave up 6 bases and J gave up 6 bases, with 23 bases separating them. CDR3 in DNA: TGTGCCAGCAGCGCACCACTACAGGGATGGTCTCCTGAAGCTTTCTTT. Translated: CASSAPLQGWSPEAFF.

This sequence joins TRBV12-3 or TRBV12-4 and TRBJ1-1; TRBD1 might be the D (5 bases). V was cut by 5 bases and J by 4 bases, with 11 bases left in between. The CDR3 is 13 residues long. In DNA form, the CDR3 reads TGTGCCAGCAGTCTGACAGCGATCACTGAAGCTTTCTTT. Translated: CASSLTAITEAFF.

This clonotype was picked up a small number of times. V is TRBV18 and J is TRBJ1-1, with a possible D match to TRBD1 (5 bases). V was clipped by 1 base and J by 0 bases, with 12 bases between them. This CDR3 is 16 amino acids long. Per the germline V gene, CDR1 is KGHSH and CDR2 is LQKENI. CDR3 bases: TGTGCCAGCTCACCACTGACAGCCCTCATGAACACTGAAGCTTTCTTT. Residues: CASSPLTALMNTEAFF.

J is TRBJ2-5 and V is TRBV29-1; the D gene is possibly TRBD2 (5 bases). Germline V gene data show CDR1 as SQVTM and CDR2 as ANQGSEA. Trimming stripped 4 bases from V and 4 bases from J, with 10 bases between. The CDR3 is 12 residues long. CDR3 region: CSVAGSGETQYF. In DNA, the CDR3 is TGCAGCGTTGCGGGATCAGGAGAGACCCAGTACTTC.

This clonotype was picked up a small number of times. This chain links TRBV20-1 with TRBJ2-7; the match to TRBD2 covers 8 bases. J lost 5 bases, V lost 1 base, and 7 bases had no gene match. CDR3 size: 14 residues. The germline V gene encodes CDR1 DFQATT and CDR2 SNEGSKA (reference sequence). The CDR3, as DNA: TGCAGTGCTAGAGCTCCCAGCGGGAGCAACGAGCAGTACTTC. It yields the protein CSARAPSGSNEQYF.

This clonotype was observed many times. The chain has TRBV28 and TRBJ1-5; D gene unclear. The germline V and J ends were trimmed by 6 bases and 6 bases, with 15 bases remaining between them. Germline CDR1 is MDHEN and CDR2 is SYDVKM. The CDR3 spans 14 residues. CDR3 in amino acids: CASSPPGITQPQHF. CDR3 sequence (DNA): TGTGCCAGCAGCCCCCCGGGCATCACTCAGCCCCAGCATTTT.

Many counts were recorded for this clonotype. The chain uses TRBV7-8 and TRBJ2-6; D possibly corresponds to TRBD2 (6 bases). The germline gives CDR1 SGHVS, CDR2 FQNEAQ. V lost 0 bases to trimming and J lost 1 base, with 13 bases between them. The CDR3 has 18 amino acids. The CDR3 is CASSLAQGGGSGANVLTF. CDR3 DNA sequence: TGTGCCAGCAGCTTAGCGCAGGGAGGAGGATCTGGGGCCAACGTCCTGACTTTC.